The 5 T cell receptor beta chains reported below all come from one sample, sequenced in a study of T cells in women clearing cervical HPV infection. This table comes from immunoSEQ multiplex PCR, and its TCRdb copy is limited to in-frame clones, with some not included. The sample data list 48,000 or so clones. Sequencing was done on a sample of blood buffy coat. The receptors originated from a woman aged 18 to 75 with a cervical HPV16 infection that either progressed to CIN3+ or cleared (not recorded which).

Note on this clone: Read coverage stops 3 residues before the CDR3 terminus; the germline J gene supplies the remainder. The chain combines TRBV6-1 with TRBJ1-2; D perhaps matches TRBD1 (6 bases). Germline V gene data show CDR1 as MNHNS and CDR2 as SASEGT. There are 15 residues in the CDR3. CDR3 bases read: TGTGCCAGCAGCGAACAGGGTTTTCGATCGGGCGGC. It yields the protein CASSEQGFRSGG. In full, the CDR3 reads CASSEQGFRSGGYTF.

Concerning this clone itself: The CDR3 goes on 3 residues after the read ends, and that part is filled in from the germline J gene. The chain couples TRBV5-1 to TRBJ2-7, with 7 bases fitting TRBD1. Trimming removed 1 base from V and 0 bases from J; junction bases left unmatched: 16. The V gene's germline CDR1 is SGHRS and CDR2 YFSETQ. The CDR3 length is 19 residues. Partial CDR3 DNA: TGCGCCAGCAGCTTGAAGAGACAGGGAGCGAGCGGAGGCTCCTACGAG. Its translation is CASSLKRQGASGGSYE. The full CDR3 sequence reads CASSLKRQGASGGSYEQYF.

A note on this clone: Read coverage stops 3 residues before the CDR3 terminus; the germline J gene supplies the remainder. The J gene is TRBJ2-7, the V gene TRBV4-1; 7 bases line up with TRBD2. Germline trimming cut 1 base from V and 2 bases from J; bases unmatched to any gene: 5. This CDR3 spans 15 amino acids. Germline values: CDR1 MGHRA, CDR2 YSYEKL. The DNA read from the CDR3 is TGCGCCAGCAGCCAAGGAAGCGGGATCCCCTACGAG. Protein sequence: CASSQGSGIPYE. The full CDR3 is CASSQGSGIPYEQYF.

Comments on this clone: The sequenced fragment ends 3 residues before the CDR3 boundary, so the rest is inferred from the germline J gene. The chain links TRBV7-2 to TRBJ2-7; D is ambiguous. There are 12 residues in the CDR3. The germline gives CDR1 SGHTA, CDR2 FQGNSA. Trimming stripped 4 bases from V and 2 bases from J, with 6 bases between. CDR3 loop: CASSSKPYEQYF. The covered CDR3 bases are TGTGCCAGCAGCTCTAAACCCTACGAG.

As for this clone: The read terminates 3 residues ahead of where the CDR3 ends, so the germline J gene completes it. The V gene is TRBV4-1, the J gene TRBJ2-7; 12 positions match TRBD2. V was pared by 1 base and J by 6 bases, with 4 bases of the junction left unmatched. The length of the CDR3 is 15 residues. The germline gives CDR1 MGHRA, CDR2 YSYEKL. The DNA read from the CDR3 is TGCGCCAGCAGCCAAGCTCGGACTAGCGGGACCGAG. This sequence encodes CASSQARTSGTE. The whole CDR3 region reads CASSQARTSGTEQYF.